A selection of T cell receptor beta chains follows, all from one sample in a study of blood T cell repertoires in COVID-19. Assay: immunoSEQ multiplex PCR; the TCRdb copy retains only in-frame clones and omits some. The sample has about 140,000 clones; 65% to 90% are singletons. Material for sequencing was peripheral blood. These receptors all come from a man aged 55-75 years with active or convalescent COVID-19. Both conserved end residues are part of each CDR3. The order of the fields is clone size, V gene, D gene, J gene, CDR3 DNA, CDR3 protein. D genes are given only for firm matches. Some rows have no size entry. The others give once, few or many, or a class for an expanded clone.

>.|TRBV3-1/TRBV3-2|TRBD2|TRBJ2-2
TGTGCCAGCAGGAAAACAGGACTAGCGGGCCGTGCGAACACCGGGGAGCTGTTTTTT
CASRKTGLAGRANTGELFF
>.|TRBV14|.|TRBJ2-2
TGTGCCAGCAGCCAATGGAGTAACACCGGGGAGCTGTTTTTT
CASSQWSNTGELFF
>.|TRBV12-3/TRBV12-4|.|TRBJ1-2
TGTGCCAGCAGTGCGGGGGTTGGCTATGGCTACACCTTC
CASSAGVGYGYTF
>.|TRBV3-1/TRBV3-2|.|TRBJ1-1
TGTGCCAGCAGAGGGGGAAGTGAAGCTTTCTTT
CASRGGSEAFF
>.|TRBV10-1|.|TRBJ1-1
TGCGCCAGCAGCGAGAACCTGGGGAGCACTGAAGCTTTCTTT
CASSENLGSTEAFF
>once|TRBV4-3|TRBD1|TRBJ1-4
TGCGCCAGCAGCCCACCAAGGGGGGGACAGGGGAATGAAAAACTGTTTTTT
CASSPPRGGQGNEKLFF
>.|TRBV19|.|TRBJ1-2
TGTGCCAGTAGTCTCTCCGGGGGGGCCAACTATGGCTACACCTTC
CASSLSGGANYGYTF
>.|TRBV4-3|.|TRBJ2-2
TGCGCCAGCAGCCAAGTGAGAAACACCGGGGAGCTGTTTTTT
CASSQVRNTGELFF
>.|TRBV5-4|.|TRBJ1-1
TGTGCCAGCACTATGCAGGGGTACATGAACACTGAAGCTTTCTTT
CASTMQGYMNTEAFF
>.|TRBV5-5|.|TRBJ2-5
TGTGCCAGCAGTTTCACTCCTCAAGAGACCCAGTACTTC
CASSFTPQETQYF
>once|TRBV18|.|TRBJ1-1
TGTGCCAGCTCACCTCTAGGCGGCAACACTGAAGCTTTCTTT
CASSPLGGNTEAFF
>.|TRBV5-4|TRBD1|TRBJ1-2
TGTGCCAGCAGCCACCCGGGACAGGCACTCTATGGCTACACCTTC
CASSHPGQALYGYTF
>.|TRBV29-1|TRBD1|TRBJ2-2
TGCAGCGTTGAAGGGGGGCCAGGGGGCGTCACCGGGGAGCTGTTTTTT
CSVEGGPGGVTGELFF
>few|TRBV7-2|TRBD1|TRBJ1-3
TGTGCCAGCAGCCCCACGGGACAGGGACTCTCTCCCCTGGGAAACACCATATATTTT
CASSPTGQGLSPLGNTIYF
>.|TRBV6-5|TRBD1|TRBJ1-1
TGTGCCAGCAGTAGCACAGGGGAAACTGAAGCTTTCTTT
CASSSTGETEAFF
>.|TRBV5-6|.|TRBJ1-3
TGTGCCAGCTTAAATCAGGGTATTGCTTCTGGAAACACCATATATTTT
CASLNQGIASGNTIYF
>.|TRBV9|TRBD1|TRBJ2-5
TGTGCCAGCAGCTCCCGGGACAGGGTTAGGGAGACCCAGTACTTC
CASSSRDRVRETQYF
>once|TRBV18|.|TRBJ1-4
TGTGCCAGCTCTTCAGTTCTGGGGGCTGCTAATGAAAAACTGTTTTTT
CASSSVLGAANEKLFF
>.|TRBV18|.|TRBJ2-5
TGTGCCAGCTCACTCCGTGGAGGGTTGCAAGAGACCCAGTACTTC
CASSLRGGLQETQYF
>.|TRBV19|TRBD1|TRBJ1-1
TGTGCCAGTAGTATCTACGGACAGGGTGCAACTGAAGCTTTCTTT
CASSIYGQGATEAFF
>.|TRBV30|TRBD1|TRBJ1-2
TGTGCCTGGAGTAGGCGGACAGGGGGTAACTATGGCTACACCTTC
CAWSRRTGGNYGYTF
>few|TRBV15|.|TRBJ1-6
TGTGCCACCAGTGGCCGAGGAAACAATTCACCCCTCCACTTT
CATSGRGNNSPLHF
>.|TRBV13|TRBD2|TRBJ2-3
TGTGCCAGCAGCTATACTAGCGGGAGAGTCACGCAGTATTTT
CASSYTSGRVTQYF
>.|TRBV27|.|TRBJ2-3
TGTGCCAGCAGCTCGAGGATTCAGCGCGAGAAATGGAAGGCAGATACGCAGTATTTT
CASSSRIQREKWKADTQYF
>.|TRBV27|TRBD1|TRBJ1-5
TGTGCCAGCAGTCCAGGGACAGCAGTCAATCAGCCCCAGCATTTT
CASSPGTAVNQPQHF
>.|TRBV4-3|TRBD2|TRBJ2-2
TGCGCCAGCAGCCAAGGCGCGGGGGGGAACACCGGGGAGCTGTTTTTT
CASSQGAGGNTGELFF
>.|TRBV30|.|TRBJ1-5
TGTGCCTGGAGTGTACGGGGGTCACAGCCCCAGCATTTT
CAWSVRGSQPQHF
>.|TRBV6-5|.|TRBJ1-1
TGTGCCAGCAGTTATGCCGGCAGGGCGAACACTGAAGCTTTCTTT
CASSYAGRANTEAFF
>.|TRBV7-9|TRBD1|TRBJ1-2
TGTGCCAGCAGCCAGGGGGCGAGGGGCTACACCTTC
CASSQGARGYTF
>once|TRBV7-2|TRBD1|TRBJ2-2
TGTGCCAGCAGCTTAACGATCCAGGGGGCGGGGAGGGAGCTGTTTTTT
CASSLTIQGAGRELFF
>.|TRBV6-1|.|TRBJ1-3
TGTGCCAGCAGTGAAGGGGCACATCGGGGAAACACCATATATTTT
CASSEGAHRGNTIYF
>once|TRBV24-1|TRBD2|TRBJ2-1
TGTGCCACCAGTGATGGACTAGCGGGAGGTGGTGCTGACCATGAGCAGTTCTTC
CATSDGLAGGGADHEQFF
>.|TRBV5-5|.|TRBJ2-1
TGTGCCAGCAGCTTTCCGGGGGGCCATGAGCAGTTCTTC
CASSFPGGHEQFF
>.|TRBV11-2|TRBD2|TRBJ2-1
TGTGCCAGCAGCTTGGGGACTAGCGGAAACAATGAGCAGTTCTTC
CASSLGTSGNNEQFF
>.|TRBV18|.|TRBJ1-6
TGTGCCAGCTCCGGGACTGGGCCCGATTCACCCCTCCACTTT
CASSGTGPDSPLHF
>.|TRBV30|TRBD1|TRBJ1-2
TGTGCCGGTGTTCGGGACAGGGGTCATCAAAAAGTAGGCTACACCTTC
CAGVRDRGHQKVGYTF
>.|TRBV6-4|.|TRBJ2-3
TGTGCCAGCAGTCATTCAGGGGCAGATACGCAGTATTTT
CASSHSGADTQYF
>.|TRBV6-4|TRBD1|TRBJ1-1
TGTGCCAGCAGCCGGGACAGGGGCTCTGAAGCTTTCTTT
CASSRDRGSEAFF
>.|TRBV25-1|TRBD1|TRBJ1-1
TGTGCCAGCAGTGAAAGGCTGGGACAGGGCCCCACTGAAGCTTTCTTT
CASSERLGQGPTEAFF
>.|TRBV6-2/TRBV6-3|TRBD2|TRBJ2-2
TGTGCCAGCAGTTACGACTCAACTAGCGGGACGAACACCGGGGAGCTGTTTTTT
CASSYDSTSGTNTGELFF
>.|TRBV12-3/TRBV12-4|.|TRBJ2-3
TGTGCCAGCAGTTTAACTAGCACAGATACGCAGTATTTT
CASSLTSTDTQYF
>.|TRBV11-3|TRBD1|TRBJ1-1
TGTGCCAGCAGCTTAGATCGGAGAGGGGGCGTCACTGAAGCTTTCTTT
CASSLDRRGGVTEAFF
>few|TRBV20-1|TRBD2|TRBJ2-1
TGCAGTGCAAGTAGCGGGGGGACAAACAATGAGCAGTTCTTC
CSASSGGTNNEQFF
>.|TRBV11-2|TRBD1|TRBJ1-6
TGTGCCAGCAGCTTGTTGGGACAGGGGAGTTCACCCCTCCACTTT
CASSLLGQGSSPLHF
>.|TRBV6-5|.|TRBJ2-6
TGTGCCAGCAGGGCACCGGGTGGGGCCAACGTCCTGACTTTC
CASRAPGGANVLTF
>.|TRBV15|.|TRBJ1-5
TGTGCCACCAGCCTTCTCGGGGGGTCGAGCAATCAGCCCCAGCATTTT
CATSLLGGSSNQPQHF
>few|TRBV19|.|TRBJ1-1
TGTGCCAGTAGTATAGATACTTACACTGAAGCTTTCTTT
CASSIDTYTEAFF
>once|TRBV10-3|.|TRBJ2-7
TGTGCCATCAGTGAGGGGGGGGGCGGAAACCCCTACGAGCAGTACTTC
CAISEGGGGNPYEQYF
>.|TRBV4-1|TRBD1|TRBJ1-1
TGCGCCAGCAGCCAAGAGGGACAGCCGAACACTGAAGCTTTCTTT
CASSQEGQPNTEAFF
>.|TRBV19|TRBD1|TRBJ1-5
TGTGCCAGTAGTATTCGGGACAGGGGTAGCAATCAGCCCCAGCATTTT
CASSIRDRGSNQPQHF
>.|TRBV5-8|TRBD1|TRBJ1-5
TGTGCCAGCAGCCCACGGACAGGGGGCAATCAGCCCCAGCATTTT
CASSPRTGGNQPQHF
>few|TRBV9|.|TRBJ1-2
TGTGCCAGCAGCGTAGGGGCAGGGGAATACTATGGCTACACCTTC
CASSVGAGEYYGYTF